This note documents a single T cell receptor (beta chain) sequence. This clonotype was seen a handful of times. It lacks a known antigen. No base-level quality is on record; no much larger clone is a single base apart. This sample's treatment or condition label indicates: in vitro stimulation with specific CMV peptide epitopes to enrich CMV-specific T cells. Spanning cysteine to phenylalanine, the CDR3 consists of 16 amino acids. Just the 48-base CDR3 DNA is kept, in frame starting at base 1. As encoded in the germline V gene, CDR1 is MNHEY while CDR2 is SVGEGT. A distance of 11 bases separates the germline ends of V and J, which lose 0 bases and 2 bases respectively. TCRdb shows the sequencer as Illumina HiSeq 1500. TCRdb applied fastp at Q25 and MiXCR to the public reads, then kept only in-frame beta chains. Identical CDR3 protein sequences are pooled into one entry, listed with their most common genes and DNA. Counted in this sample were roughly 310,000 distinct CDR3 sequences; 29% of them appeared once. In total, the top ten clones hold 15% to 20% of the sample.

The data were taken from a study of T cell repertoires in cytomegalovirus infection (dated by TCRdb to between 2018 and 2020). Turning to the overall study: Recently identified HLA-C-restricted CMV epitopes, whose presentation resists viral immunomodulation, were targeted by peptide stimulations together with well-studied HLA-B-restricted epitopes. Donor HLA type was relevant to the analysis, as public TCR beta signatures indicated carriage of CMV infection together with the matching HLA type.

Broad study findings and their caveats: In both this cohort and an independent cohort of 352 donors, the cumulative frequency of public TCR beta family members distinguished carriers of CMV infection plus the relevant HLA type. The ex vivo response was dominated by HLA-C-restricted CMV-specific TCR beta clonotypes, which also provided the single most frequent clonotype in two of eight donors.

The TCR comes from a human donor in good health (CMV status not recorded). Some clones in this sample may be carry-over from other donors' samples. Sample: cultured PBMCs, taken from culture after CMV antigen stimulation. The chain joins TRBV6-2 or TRBV6-3 to TRBJ2-1; TRBD1 might be the D gene, on 5 matching bases. In nucleotides, the sequence is TGTGCCAGCAGTTACTCGGGCAGGGTGACCTACAATGAGCAGTTCTTC. It translates to CASSYSGRVTYNEQFF.